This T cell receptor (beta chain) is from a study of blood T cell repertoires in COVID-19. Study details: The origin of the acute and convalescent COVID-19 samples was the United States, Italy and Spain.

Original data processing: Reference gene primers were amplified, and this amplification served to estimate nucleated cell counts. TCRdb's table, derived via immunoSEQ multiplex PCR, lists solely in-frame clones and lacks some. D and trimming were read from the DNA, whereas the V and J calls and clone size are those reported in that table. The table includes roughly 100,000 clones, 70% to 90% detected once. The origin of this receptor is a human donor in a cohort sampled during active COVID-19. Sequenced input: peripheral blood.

The CDR3 loop is CASTPTGLSTDTQYF. CDR3 coding DNA: TGTGCCAGCACCCCAACAGGACTAAGTACAGATACGCAGTATTTT. The V gene is TRBV7-8, the J gene TRBJ2-3, with a weak D call TRBD2 (6 bases). V was cut by 7 bases and J by 3 bases, with 17 bases left in between. The CDR3 runs 15 residues. Germline V gene lookup returns CDR1 SGHVS and CDR2 FQNEAQ.